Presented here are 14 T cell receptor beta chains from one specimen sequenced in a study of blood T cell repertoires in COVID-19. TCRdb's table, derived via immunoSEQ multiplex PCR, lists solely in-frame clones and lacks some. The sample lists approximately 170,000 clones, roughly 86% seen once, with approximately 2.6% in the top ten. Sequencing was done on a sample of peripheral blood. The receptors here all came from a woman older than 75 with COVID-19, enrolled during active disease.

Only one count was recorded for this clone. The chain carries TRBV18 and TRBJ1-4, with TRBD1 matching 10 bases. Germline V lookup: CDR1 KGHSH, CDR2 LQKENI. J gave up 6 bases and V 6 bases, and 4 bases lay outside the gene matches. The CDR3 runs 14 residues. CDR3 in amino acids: CASSRTGGDEKLFF. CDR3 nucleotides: TGTGCCAGCTCCCGGACAGGGGGGGATGAAAAACTGTTTTTT.

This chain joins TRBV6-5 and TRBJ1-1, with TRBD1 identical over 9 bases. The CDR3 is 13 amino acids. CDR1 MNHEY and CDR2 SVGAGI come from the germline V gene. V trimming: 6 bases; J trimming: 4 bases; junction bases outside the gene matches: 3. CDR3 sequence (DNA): TGTGCCAGCAGGGAGACAGGGGGCACTGAAGCTTTCTTT. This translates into CASRETGGTEAFF.

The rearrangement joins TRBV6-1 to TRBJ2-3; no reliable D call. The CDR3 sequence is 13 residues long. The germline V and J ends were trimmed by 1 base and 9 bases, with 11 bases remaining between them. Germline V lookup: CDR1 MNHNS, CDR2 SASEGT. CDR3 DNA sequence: TGTGCCAGCAGTGAAGGGTCTAAGAAAACGCAGTATTTT. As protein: CASSEGSKKTQYF.

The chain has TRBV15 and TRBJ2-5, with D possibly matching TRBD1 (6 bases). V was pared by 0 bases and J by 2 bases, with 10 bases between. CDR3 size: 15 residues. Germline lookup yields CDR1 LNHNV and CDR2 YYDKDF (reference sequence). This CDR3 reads CATSRDLQGQETQYF. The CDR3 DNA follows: TGTGCCACCAGCAGAGATCTGCAGGGGCAAGAGACCCAGTACTTC. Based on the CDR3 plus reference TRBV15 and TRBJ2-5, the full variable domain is DAMVIQNPRYQVTQFGKPVTLSCSQTLNHNVMYWYQQKSSQAPKLLFHYYDKDFNNEADTPDNFQSRRPNTSFCFLDIRSPGLGDTAMYLCATSRDLQGQETQYFGPGTRLLVL.

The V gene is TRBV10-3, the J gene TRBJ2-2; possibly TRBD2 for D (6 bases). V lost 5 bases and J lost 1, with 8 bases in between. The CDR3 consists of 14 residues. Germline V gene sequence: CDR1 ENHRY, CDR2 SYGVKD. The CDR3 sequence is CAISRLENTGELFF. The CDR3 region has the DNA TGTGCCATCAGTCGACTAGAGAACACCGGGGAGCTGTTTTTT.

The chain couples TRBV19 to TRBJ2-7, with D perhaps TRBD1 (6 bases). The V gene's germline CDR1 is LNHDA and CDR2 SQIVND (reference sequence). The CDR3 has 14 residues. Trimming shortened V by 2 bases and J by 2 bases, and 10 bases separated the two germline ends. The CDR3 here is CASSIRGRTYEQYF. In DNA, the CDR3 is TGTGCCAGTAGTATAAGGGGGAGAACCTACGAGCAGTACTTC. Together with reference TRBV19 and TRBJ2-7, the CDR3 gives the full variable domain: DGGITQSPKYLFRKEGQNVTLSCEQNLNHDAMYWYRQDPGQGLRLIYYSQIVNDFQKGDIAEGYSVSREKKESFPLTVTSAQKNPTAFYLCASSIRGRTYEQYFGPGTRLTVT.

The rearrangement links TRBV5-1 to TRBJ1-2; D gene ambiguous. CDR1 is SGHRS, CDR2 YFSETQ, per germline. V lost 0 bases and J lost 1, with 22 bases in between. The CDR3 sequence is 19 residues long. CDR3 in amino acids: CASSLAFQLGVLRNYGYTF. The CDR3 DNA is TGCGCCAGCAGCTTGGCCTTCCAATTGGGAGTTCTCCGTAACTATGGCTACACCTTC.

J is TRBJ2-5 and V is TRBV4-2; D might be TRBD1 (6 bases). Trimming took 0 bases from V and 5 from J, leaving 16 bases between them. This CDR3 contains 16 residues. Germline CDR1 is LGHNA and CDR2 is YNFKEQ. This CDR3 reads CASSQEGTKPSETQYF. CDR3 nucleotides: TGTGCCAGCAGCCAAGAAGGGACAAAACCTTCGGAGACCCAGTACTTC.

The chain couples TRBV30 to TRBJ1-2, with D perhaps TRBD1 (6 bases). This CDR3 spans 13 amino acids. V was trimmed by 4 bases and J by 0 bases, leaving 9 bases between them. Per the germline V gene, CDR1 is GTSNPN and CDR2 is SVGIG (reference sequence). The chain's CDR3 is CAWNPGANYGYTF. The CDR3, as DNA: TGTGCCTGGAATCCAGGGGCTAACTATGGCTACACCTTC.

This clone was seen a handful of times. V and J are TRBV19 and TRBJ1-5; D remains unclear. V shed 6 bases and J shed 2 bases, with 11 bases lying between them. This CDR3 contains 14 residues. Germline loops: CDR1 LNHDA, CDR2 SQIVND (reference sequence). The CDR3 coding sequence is TGTGCCAGTAGGATGTGGCAGGGCAATCAGCCCCAGCATTTT. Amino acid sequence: CASRMWQGNQPQHF.

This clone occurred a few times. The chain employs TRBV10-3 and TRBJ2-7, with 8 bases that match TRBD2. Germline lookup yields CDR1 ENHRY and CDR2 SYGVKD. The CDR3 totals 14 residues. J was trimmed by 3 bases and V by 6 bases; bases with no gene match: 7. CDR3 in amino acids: CAIRNSGVNYEQYF. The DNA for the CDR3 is TGTGCCATCAGGAATAGCGGGGTAAACTACGAGCAGTACTTC.

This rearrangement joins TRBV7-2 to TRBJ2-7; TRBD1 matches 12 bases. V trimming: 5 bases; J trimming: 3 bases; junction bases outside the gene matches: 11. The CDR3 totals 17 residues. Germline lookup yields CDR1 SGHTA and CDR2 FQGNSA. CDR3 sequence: CASSLRDRGRRGYEQYF. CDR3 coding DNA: TGTGCCAGCAGCCTAAGGGACAGGGGGCGCAGAGGCTACGAGCAGTACTTC.

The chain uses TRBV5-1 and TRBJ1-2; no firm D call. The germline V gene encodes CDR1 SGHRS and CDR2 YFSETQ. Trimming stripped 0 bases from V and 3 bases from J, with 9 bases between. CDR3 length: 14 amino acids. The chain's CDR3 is CASSLVGEDYGYTF. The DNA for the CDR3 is TGCGCCAGCAGCTTGGTCGGGGAGGACTATGGCTACACCTTC.

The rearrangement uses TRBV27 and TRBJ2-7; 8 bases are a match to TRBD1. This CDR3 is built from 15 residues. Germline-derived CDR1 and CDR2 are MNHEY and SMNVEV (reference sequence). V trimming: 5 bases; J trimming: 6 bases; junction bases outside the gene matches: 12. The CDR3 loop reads CASSISQGESIEQYF. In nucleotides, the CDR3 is TGTGCCAGCAGTATCTCACAGGGGGAGTCGATCGAGCAGTACTTC.